Given below is one TCR beta chain in context. What it binds is not known. TCRdb's copy holds only in-frame clones and misses some; the assay was immunoSEQ multiplex PCR. The sample lists 95,000 to 150,000 clones, roughly 80% occurring once. The entry originates in a study of radiation and T cells in renal cell carcinoma. Findings of the study overall: Top tumor clonotypes rose in blood 2 weeks post-radiation, then contracted.

Time point given: baseline pretreatment blood. Treatment described: 15 Gy SBRT to primary tumor, nephrectomy 4 weeks later. Clear cell pathology was present in this patient's renal cell carcinoma. V gave up 2 bases and J gave up 3 bases, with 11 bases separating them. Germline V lookup: CDR1 SGHRS, CDR2 YFSETQ. The CDR3 has 14 amino acids. This receptor was identified in a woman aged 55-70 years with renal cell carcinoma. Sequencing used blood, obtained from a patient whose treatment included radiotherapy and nephrectomy. The rearrangement joins TRBV5-1 to TRBJ2-5; D not certain. CDR3 DNA: TGCGCCAGCAGCTTAGAACAGAAAGAAGAGACCCAGTACTTC. It yields the protein CASSLEQKEETQYF.